The present T cell receptor beta chain was sequenced within a study of shared clonotypes between healthy human individuals. Only one count was recorded for this clone. CD45RO-negative, CCR7-positively selected cells formed the naive CD8 fraction, excluding terminally differentiated effector memory CD45RA+ cells. V was pared by 6 bases and J by 5 bases, with 7 bases between. Germline V gene lookup returns CDR1 SGHVS and CDR2 FQNEAQ. The CDR3 sequence is 12 residues long. In the original processing: Filtering differed for immunoSEQ, which gave only junction sequences without quality scores. Libraries were prepared by immunoSEQ multiplex PCR; TCRdb keeps only in-frame clonotypes and omits some of them. V, J and clone size are those of that table, while D and trimming were read from the DNA. Here the sample spans under 1 million clones, 90% to 95% being singletons.

The chain links TRBV7-8 to TRBJ2-2, with D unclear. The source is a young man in good health. The specimen was naive CD8+ T cells sorted from blood. CDR3 in amino acids: CASRGGTGELFF. Written as DNA, the CDR3 is TGTGCCAGCAGAGGCGGAACCGGGGAGCTGTTTTTT.